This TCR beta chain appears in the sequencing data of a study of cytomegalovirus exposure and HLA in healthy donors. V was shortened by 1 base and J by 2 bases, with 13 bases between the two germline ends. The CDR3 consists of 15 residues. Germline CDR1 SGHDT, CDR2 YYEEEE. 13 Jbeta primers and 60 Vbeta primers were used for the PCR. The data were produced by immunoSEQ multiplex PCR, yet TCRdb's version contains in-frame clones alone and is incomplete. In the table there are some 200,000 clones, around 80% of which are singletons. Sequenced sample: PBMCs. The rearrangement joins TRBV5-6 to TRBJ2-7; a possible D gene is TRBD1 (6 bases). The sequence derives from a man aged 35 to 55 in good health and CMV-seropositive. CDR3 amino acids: CASSLLADSTYEQYF. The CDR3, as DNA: TGTGCCAGCAGCTTGTTGGCGGACAGCACCTACGAGCAGTACTTC.